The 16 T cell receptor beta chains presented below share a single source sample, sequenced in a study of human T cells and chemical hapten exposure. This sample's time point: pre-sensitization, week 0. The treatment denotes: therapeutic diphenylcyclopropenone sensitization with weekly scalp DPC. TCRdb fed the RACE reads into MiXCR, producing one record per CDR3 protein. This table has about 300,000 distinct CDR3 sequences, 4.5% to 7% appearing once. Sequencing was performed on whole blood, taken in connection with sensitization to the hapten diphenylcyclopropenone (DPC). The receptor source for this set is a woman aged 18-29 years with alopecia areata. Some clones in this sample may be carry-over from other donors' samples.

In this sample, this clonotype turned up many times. Here the CDR3 reads CASSFPRGDTQYF. The CDR3 nucleotides are TGTGCCAGCAGCTTCCCCAGAGGAGATACGCAGTATTTT. The chain has TRBV7-2 and TRBJ2-3; no reliable D call. Germline loops: CDR1 SGHTA, CDR2 FQGNSA. This CDR3 has 13 amino acids. V was trimmed by 3 bases and J by 5 bases, leaving 9 bases between them.

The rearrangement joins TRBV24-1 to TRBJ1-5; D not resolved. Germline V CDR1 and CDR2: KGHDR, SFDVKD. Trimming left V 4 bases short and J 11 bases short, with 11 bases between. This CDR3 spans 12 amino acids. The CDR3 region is CATSESFGAQHF. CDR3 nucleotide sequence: TGTGCCACCAGTGAGTCATTTGGGGCCCAGCATTTT.

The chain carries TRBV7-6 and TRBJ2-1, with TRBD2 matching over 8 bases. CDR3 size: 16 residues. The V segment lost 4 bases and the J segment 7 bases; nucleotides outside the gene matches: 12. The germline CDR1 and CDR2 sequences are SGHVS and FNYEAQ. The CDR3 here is CASSSRDSGALNEQFF. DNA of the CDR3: TGTGCCAGCAGCTCCCGTGATAGCGGGGCTTTAAATGAGCAGTTCTTC.

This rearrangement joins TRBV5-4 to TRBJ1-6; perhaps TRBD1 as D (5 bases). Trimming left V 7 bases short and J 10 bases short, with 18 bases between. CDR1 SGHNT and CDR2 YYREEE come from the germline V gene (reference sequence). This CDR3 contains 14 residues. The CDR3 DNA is TGTGCCAGCGGGCTCGAGGGGCGTAGGTCACCCCTCCACTTT. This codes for CASGLEGRRSPLHF. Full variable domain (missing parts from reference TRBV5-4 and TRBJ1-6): ETGVTQSPTHLIKTRGQQVTLRCSSQSGHNTVSWYQQALGQGPQFIFQYYREEENGRGNFPPRFSGLQFPNYSSELNVNALELDDSALYLCASGLEGRRSPLHFGNGTRLTVT.

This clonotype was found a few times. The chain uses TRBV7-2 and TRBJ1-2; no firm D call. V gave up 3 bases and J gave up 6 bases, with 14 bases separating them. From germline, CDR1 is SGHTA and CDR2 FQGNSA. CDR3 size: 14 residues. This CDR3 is CASSFFDMQDGYTF. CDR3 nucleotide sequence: TGTGCCAGCAGCTTTTTTGACATGCAGGATGGCTACACCTTC.

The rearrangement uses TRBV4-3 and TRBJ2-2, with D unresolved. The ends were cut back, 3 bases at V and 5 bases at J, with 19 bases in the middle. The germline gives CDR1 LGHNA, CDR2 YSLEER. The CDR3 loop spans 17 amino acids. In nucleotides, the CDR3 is TGCGCCAGCAGCCAGACCCAGCTAAGAGCCGGAACCGGGGAGCTGTTTTTT. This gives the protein CASSQTQLRAGTGELFF.

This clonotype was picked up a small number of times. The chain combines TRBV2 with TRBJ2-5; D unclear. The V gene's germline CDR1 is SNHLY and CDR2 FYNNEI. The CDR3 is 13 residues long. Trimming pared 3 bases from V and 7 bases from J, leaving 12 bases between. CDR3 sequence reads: CASSDKPALTQYF. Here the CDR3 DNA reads TGTGCCAGCAGTGATAAGCCTGCTTTGACCCAGTACTTC.

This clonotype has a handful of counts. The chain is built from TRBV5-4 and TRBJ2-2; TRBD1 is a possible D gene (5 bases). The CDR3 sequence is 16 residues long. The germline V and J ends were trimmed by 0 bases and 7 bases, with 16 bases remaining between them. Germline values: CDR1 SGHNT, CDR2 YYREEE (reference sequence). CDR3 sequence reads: CASSLDPQGFIGELFF. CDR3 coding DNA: TGTGCCAGCAGCTTGGATCCGCAGGGTTTTATCGGGGAGCTGTTTTTT.

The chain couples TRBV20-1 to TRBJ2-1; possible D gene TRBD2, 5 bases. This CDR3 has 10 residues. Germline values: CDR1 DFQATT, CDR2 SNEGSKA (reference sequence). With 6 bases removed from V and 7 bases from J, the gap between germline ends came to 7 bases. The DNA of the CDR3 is TGCAGTGCCCAGCGGAATGAGCAGTTCTTC. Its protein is CSAQRNEQFF.

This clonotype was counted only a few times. This CDR3 is CASSLSGPGWDQPQHF. In nucleotides, the CDR3 is TGTGCCAGCAGTTTATCGGGCCCAGGGTGGGATCAGCCCCAGCATTTT. The V and J genes are TRBV27 and TRBJ1-5; possibly TRBD1 for D (5 bases). The germline V gene encodes CDR1 MNHEY and CDR2 SMNVEV (reference sequence). This CDR3 contains 16 residues. Trimming cost V 0 bases and J 5 bases, with 14 bases left between them.

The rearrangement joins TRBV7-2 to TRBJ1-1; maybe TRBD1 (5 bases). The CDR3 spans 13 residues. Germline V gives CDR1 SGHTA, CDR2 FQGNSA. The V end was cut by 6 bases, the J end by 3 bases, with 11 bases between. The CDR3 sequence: CASRSGTYTEAFF. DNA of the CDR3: TGTGCCAGCAGATCCGGGACCTACACTGAAGCTTTCTTT.

CDR3 nucleotide sequence: TGTGCCAGCAGCCAAGGCGGCTCAGGGGGCGGTAAAGAAGAGACCCAGTACTTC. Residues: CASSQGGSGGGKEETQYF. This chain links TRBV4-2 with TRBJ2-5; TRBD1 matches 8 bases. Trimming at V came to 1 base and at J to 3 bases, leaving 13 bases not matched to a gene. The CDR3 contains 18 residues. CDR1 is LGHNA and CDR2 is YNFKEQ in the germline V gene.

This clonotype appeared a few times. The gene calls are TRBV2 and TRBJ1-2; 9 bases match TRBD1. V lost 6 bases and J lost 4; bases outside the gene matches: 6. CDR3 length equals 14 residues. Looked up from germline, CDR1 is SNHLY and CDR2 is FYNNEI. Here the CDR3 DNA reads TGTGCCAGCAGAGAGACAGGGGGTTCCTATGGCTACACCTTC. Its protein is CASRETGGSYGYTF.

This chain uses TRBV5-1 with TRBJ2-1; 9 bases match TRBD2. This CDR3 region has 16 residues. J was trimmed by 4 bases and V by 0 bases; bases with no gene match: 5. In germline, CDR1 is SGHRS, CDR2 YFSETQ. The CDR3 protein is CASSLAPAGGYNEQFF. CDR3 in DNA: TGCGCCAGCAGCTTGGCTCCAGCGGGGGGTTACAATGAGCAGTTCTTC. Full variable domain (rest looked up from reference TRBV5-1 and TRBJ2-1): KAGVTQTPRYLIKTRGQQVTLSCSPISGHRSVSWYQQTPGQGLQFLFEYFSETQRNKGNFPGRFSGRQFSNSRSEMNVSTLELGDSALYLCASSLAPAGGYNEQFFGPGTRLTVL.

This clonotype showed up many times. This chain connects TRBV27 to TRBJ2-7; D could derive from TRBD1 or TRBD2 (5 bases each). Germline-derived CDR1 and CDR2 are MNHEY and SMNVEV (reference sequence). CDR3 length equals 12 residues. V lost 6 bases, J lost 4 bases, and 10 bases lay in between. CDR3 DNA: TGTGCCAGCAGGGGGGTTAGGTACGAGCAGTACTTC. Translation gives CASRGVRYEQYF.

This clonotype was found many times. CDR3 protein: CASTLGLAENNEQFF. In DNA, the CDR3 is TGTGCCAGCACCCTCGGACTAGCGGAAAACAATGAGCAGTTCTTC. This sequence joins TRBV12-3 or TRBV12-4 and TRBJ2-1, with 10 bases identical to TRBD2. CDR3 length: 15 amino acids. V lost 7 bases and J lost 5; bases outside the gene matches: 8.